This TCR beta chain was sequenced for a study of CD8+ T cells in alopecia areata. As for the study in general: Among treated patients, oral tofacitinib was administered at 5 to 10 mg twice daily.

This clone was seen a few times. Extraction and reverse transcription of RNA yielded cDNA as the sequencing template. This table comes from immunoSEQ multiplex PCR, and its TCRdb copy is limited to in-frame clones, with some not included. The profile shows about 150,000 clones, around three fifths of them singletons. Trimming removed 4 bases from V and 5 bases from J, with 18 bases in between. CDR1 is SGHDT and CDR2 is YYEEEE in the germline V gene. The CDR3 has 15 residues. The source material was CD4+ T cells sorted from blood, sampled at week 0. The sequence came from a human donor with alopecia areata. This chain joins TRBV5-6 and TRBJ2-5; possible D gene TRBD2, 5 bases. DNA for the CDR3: TGTGCCAGCAGCCCACTCGGGGTGGCCGCGGAGACCCAGTACTTC. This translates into CASSPLGVAAETQYF.